Shown below are 8 T cell receptor beta chains from a single sample sequenced in a study of T cells after yellow fever vaccination. TCRdb fed the 5' RACE reads into MiXCR, producing one record per CDR3 protein. The profile shows some 250,000 distinct CDR3 sequences, 6.5% to 8.5% of them singletons. The source material was CD4+ T cells sorted from PBMCs, sampled 15 days after the yellow fever booster vaccination. Every receptor here comes from a man between 25 and 39 years old who received the YFV17D yellow fever vaccine.

This clonotype showed up many times. V gene TRBV5-5 combines with J gene TRBJ2-2, with TRBD1 identical over 10 bases. The CDR3 has 15 residues. Germline CDR1 is SGHKS and CDR2 is YYEKEE (reference sequence). J gave up 6 bases and V 4 bases, and 6 bases lay outside the gene matches. CDR3 sequence reads: CASSADRGWPGELFF. CDR3 bases: TGTGCCAGCAGCGCGGACAGGGGGTGGCCCGGGGAGCTGTTTTTT.

This clonotype was picked up a small number of times. This sequence joins TRBV28 and TRBJ1-1, with TRBD1 matching over 8 bases. V gave up 5 bases and J gave up 0 bases; unmatched junction bases: 8. The V gene's germline CDR1 is MDHEN and CDR2 SYDVKM. This CDR3 is 16 amino acids long. CDR3 nucleotides: TGTGCCAGCAGTGACCGGGACAGGTACATGAACACTGAAGCTTTCTTT. Its translation: CASSDRDRYMNTEAFF.

The chain combines TRBV10-3 with TRBJ1-4, with D tentatively TRBD1 (5 bases). This CDR3 contains 13 residues. Trimming took off 4 bases at V and 7 bases at J, with 10 bases between the two ends. CDR1 and CDR2 (germline): ENHRY, SYGVKD. The chain's CDR3 is CAISGGPGEKLFF. The CDR3 DNA sequence: TGTGCCATCAGTGGGGGACCTGGTGAAAAACTGTTTTTT.

This chain connects TRBV7-2 to TRBJ2-1, with D unresolved. CDR1 is SGHTA, CDR2 FQGNSA, per germline. There are 15 residues in the CDR3. V gave up 5 bases and J gave up 3 bases, with 14 bases separating them. The CDR3 sequence is CASSHRSDLYNEQFF. The CDR3 DNA sequence: TGTGCCAGCAGCCACCGTTCGGACCTCTACAATGAGCAGTTCTTC.

V and J are TRBV18 and TRBJ1-5, with a possible D match to TRBD1 (6 bases). Germline loops: CDR1 KGHSH, CDR2 LQKENI. The CDR3 consists of 15 residues. The ends were cut back, 2 bases at V and 2 bases at J, with 10 bases in the middle. In DNA, the CDR3 is TGTGCCAGCTCACCAGAGGCAGGGGGCAATCAGCCCCAGCATTTT. It yields the protein CASSPEAGGNQPQHF.

This sequence joins TRBV10-3 and TRBJ2-5; the match to TRBD1 covers 8 bases. J was trimmed by 4 bases and V by 6 bases; bases with no gene match: 4. The CDR3 runs 13 residues. CDR1 and CDR2 (germline): ENHRY, SYGVKD. CDR3 in DNA: TGTGCCATCAGCCTGGACAGGGCAGAGACCCAGTACTTC. It codes for CAISLDRAETQYF.

This clonotype appeared a few times. V gene TRBV6-2 or TRBV6-3 combines with J gene TRBJ2-7; 7 nucleotides line up with TRBD1. Germline V CDR1 and CDR2: MNHEY, SVGEGT. Losses at the gene ends were 6 bases for V and 1 base for J; bases not matched to a gene: 9. The CDR3 has 15 amino acids. CDR3 region: CASSRNLDRSYEQYF. In DNA, the CDR3 is TGTGCCAGCAGCAGGAACTTGGACAGGTCCTACGAGCAGTACTTC.

This clonotype was observed a handful of times. This chain connects TRBV7-9 to TRBJ2-5; possibly TRBD1 for D (6 bases). V was shortened by 5 bases and J by 3 bases, with 13 bases between the two germline ends. The CDR3 is 14 amino acids. Germline loops: CDR1 SEHNR, CDR2 FQNEAQ (reference sequence). Written as DNA, the CDR3 is TGTGCCAGCAGCCTGGCGTCAGGGGAAGAGACCCAGTACTTC. Translation: CASSLASGEETQYF.